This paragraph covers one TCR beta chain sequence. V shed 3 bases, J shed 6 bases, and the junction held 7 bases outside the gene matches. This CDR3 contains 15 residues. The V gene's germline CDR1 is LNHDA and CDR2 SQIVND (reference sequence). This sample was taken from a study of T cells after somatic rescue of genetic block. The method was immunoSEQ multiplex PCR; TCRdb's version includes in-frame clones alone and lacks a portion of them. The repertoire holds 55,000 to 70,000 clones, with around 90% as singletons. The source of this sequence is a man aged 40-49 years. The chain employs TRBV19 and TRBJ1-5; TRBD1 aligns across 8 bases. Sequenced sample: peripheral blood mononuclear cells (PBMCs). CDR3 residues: CASSMDRVTSQPQHF. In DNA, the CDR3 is TGTGCCAGTAGTATGGACAGGGTAACAAGTCAGCCCCAGCATTTT.